Listed below are T cell receptor beta chains from one sample, sequenced in a study of technical replicates of blood from a handful of donors. The protocol was immunoSEQ multiplex PCR, while the TCRdb copy is restricted to in-frame clones and leaves out a portion. The table includes about 73,000 clones, 85% to 95% detected once. Sequenced sample: PBMCs. Receptors originate from a human donor in good health. Some clones in this sample may be carry-over from other donors' samples. The CDR3 runs from the conserved cysteine through the conserved F or W. The order of the fields is J gene, clone size, D gene, V gene, CDR3 DNA, CDR3 protein. The D gene is left open where the match is weak. Expanded clones get a size class; other rows say once, few or many, or leave the size out.

TRBJ1-2 | . | TRBD1 | TRBV29-1 | TGCAGCGCGGAGGGACAGGGCGACTATGGCTACACCTTC | CSAEGQGDYGYTF
TRBJ2-7 | . | . | TRBV23-1 | TGCGCCAGCATTGTGTCTCCCTACGAGCAGTACTTC | CASIVSPYEQYF
TRBJ2-3 | once | . | TRBV6-4 | TGTGCCAGCAGCGAGGGTAATACGCAGTATTTT | CASSEGNTQYF
TRBJ1-1 | . | . | TRBV6-5 | TGTGCCAGCAGTCTCCAAGGACTTCCGAACACTGAAGCTTTCTTT | CASSLQGLPNTEAFF
TRBJ2-3 | . | TRBD1 | TRBV5-1 | TGCGCCAGCGTTACCGGGACAGGGGCCCCAGATACGCAGTATTTT | CASVTGTGAPDTQYF
TRBJ2-3 | once | TRBD1 | TRBV7-7 | TGTGCCAGCAGCCCGGACAGGGGGACGGATACGCAGTATTTT | CASSPDRGTDTQYF
TRBJ1-5 | . | . | TRBV30 | TGTGCCTGGTCCCGAGGTCAGATAAATCAGCCCCAGCATTTT | CAWSRGQINQPQHF
TRBJ2-5 | . | TRBD2 | TRBV6-1 | TGTGCCAGCAGTGAGAGGGCTAGCGGGGGGGCAGTATCAGAGACCCAGTACTTC | CASSERASGGAVSETQYF
TRBJ2-7 | . | TRBD2 | TRBV4-2 | TGTGCCAGCAGCCAAGGGGGGGGACGGGCCTACGAGCAGTACTTC | CASSQGGGRAYEQYF
TRBJ1-2 | . | . | TRBV5-5 | TGTGCCAGCAGCTTGGGGGCGGGGGAGGCCTATGGCTACACCTTC | CASSLGAGEAYGYTF
TRBJ2-1 | once | . | TRBV4-3 | TGCGCCAGCAGCCAAGAATTGAAGTCCGGTGGCAATGAGCAGTTCTTC | CASSQELKSGGNEQFF
TRBJ1-2 | . | . | TRBV13 | TGTGCCAGCAGCTTAGGTTGGGCCAGGGTCGGATCTTTTGCTGGCTACACCTTC | CASSLGWARVGSFAGYTF
TRBJ1-1 | . | TRBD1 | TRBV27 | TGTGCCAGCAGTTTAGTATCAGGACAGGGCTACACTGAAGCTTTCTTT | CASSLVSGQGYTEAFF
TRBJ2-7 | . | . | TRBV6-4 | TGTGCCAGCAGTGTCCGAGGGGAGCAGTACTTC | CASSVRGEQYF
TRBJ1-1 | few | . | TRBV7-2 | TGTGCCAGCATCACAGGCACTGAAGCTTTCTTT | CASITGTEAFF
TRBJ2-3 | once | TRBD2 | TRBV9 | TGTGCCAGCAGCGCCGAGGGACTAGCGGGGGATTACACAGATACGCAGTATTTT | CASSAEGLAGDYTDTQYF